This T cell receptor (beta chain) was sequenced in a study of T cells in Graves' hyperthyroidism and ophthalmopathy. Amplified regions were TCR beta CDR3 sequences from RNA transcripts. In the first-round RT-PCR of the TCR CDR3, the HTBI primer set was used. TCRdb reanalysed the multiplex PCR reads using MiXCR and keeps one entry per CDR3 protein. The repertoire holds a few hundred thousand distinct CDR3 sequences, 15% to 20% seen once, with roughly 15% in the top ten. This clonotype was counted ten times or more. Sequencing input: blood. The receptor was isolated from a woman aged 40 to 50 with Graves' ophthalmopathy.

The CDR3 loop is CASSLVDTDYEQYF. The CDR3 DNA reads TGTGCCAGCAGTTTAGTCGACACGGACTACGAGCAGTACTTC. This chain uses TRBV28 with TRBJ2-7; D is uncertain. Germline loops: CDR1 MDHEN, CDR2 SYDVKM. The V end lost 2 bases, the J end lost 3 bases, and 11 bases lay between the germline ends. The CDR3 runs 14 residues.